This T cell receptor (beta chain) came from a study of regulatory T cells in long-lasting Graves disease. For this clonotype: Its antigen is as yet unknown.

V was trimmed by 2 bases and J by 8 bases, leaving 15 bases between them. Germline CDR1 reads MNHEY; CDR2 reads SVGAGI. This CDR3 is 14 amino acids long. TCR beta libraries were built with iRepertoire HTBI primers and Arm-PCR of CDR3 regions. TCRdb re-called the multiplex PCR reads through MiXCR, storing one row per CDR3 protein. The repertoire holds 540,000 or so distinct CDR3 sequences, with 13% as singletons. Time point meaning: newly diagnosed GD, antithyroid drugs for less than 3 months. Construction of the TCR library relied on RNA isolated from PBMCs. The guidelines of the American Thyroid Association were the basis for diagnosing Graves' disease. Study observations and caveats: Persistent disease exhibited a predilection for TRBV28, TRBJ1-2 and TRBJ2-5. Persistent patients shared 2,741 public clonotypes among themselves. Newly diagnosed patients shared fewer, at under 1,000.

This same sample was also taken into another study, of T cells in Graves' hyperthyroidism and ophthalmopathy. From that paper: Patients aged 18 to 65 with hyperthyroidism were newly diagnosed, with duration under 2 months.

The chain is built from TRBV6-5 and TRBJ1-2, with unresolved D. The specimen comprised peripheral blood mononuclear cells (PBMCs), sampled at new diagnosis, from a patient treated with antithyroid drugs. The TCR was taken from a man younger than 45 with Graves disease. The DNA for the CDR3 is TGTGCCAGCAGTTACGGGAACATATATGGCGGCTACACCTTC. Amino acid sequence: CASSYGNIYGGYTF.